In this sample, the clone carrying this T cell receptor beta chain turned up a few times. The sample is drawn from a study of T-cell memory formation after mild COVID-19. V was shortened by 5 bases and J by 0 bases, with 8 bases between the two germline ends. The CDR3 contains 15 residues. One entry per CDR3 protein results from TCRdb running MiXCR on the 5' RACE reads. The data hold hundreds of thousands of distinct CDR3 sequences, with 18% observed a single time. The V and J genes are TRBV12-3 or TRBV12-4 and TRBJ1-6; D remains unclear. Sequencing was done on a sample of PBMCs or a T cell subset sorted from them (not recorded which). This receptor was obtained from an adult woman who had mild COVID-19 (a few samples of this study predate the infection). Cell type and time point are not known. CDR3 DNA: TGTGCCAGCAGTGCGGGGAGCTCCTATAATTCACCCCTCCACTTT. It specifies CASSAGSSYNSPLHF.